Listed here are 21 T cell receptor beta chains from one sample, sequenced in a study of cytomegalovirus exposure and HLA in healthy donors. The PCR contained 60 Vbeta and 13 Jbeta primers. Profiled with immunoSEQ multiplex PCR; TCRdb holds only in-frame clones, not every one. The table lists 120,000 to 150,000 clones, approximately 83% of them singletons. Sequences were obtained from PBMCs. Receptors originate from a woman in her thirties or forties in good health and CMV-seronegative.

The gene calls are TRBV19 and TRBJ1-5; 8 nucleotides align to TRBD1. CDR1 LNHDA and CDR2 SQIVND come from the germline V gene (reference sequence). Losses at the gene ends were 1 base for V and 2 bases for J; bases not matched to a gene: 1. The CDR3 length is 15 residues. CDR3 loop: CASSIGGQGNQPQHF. The CDR3 DNA reads as TGTGCCAGTAGTATAGGGGGACAGGGCAATCAGCCCCAGCATTTT.

This clone was recorded a few times. The chain is built from TRBV10-2 and TRBJ1-4, with D possibly TRBD1 on 6 matching bases. The CDR3 has 15 residues. The germline CDR1 and CDR2 sequences are WSHSY and SAAADI. V shed 2 bases and J shed 6 bases, with 13 bases lying between them. CDR3 residues: CASSEVQGTHEKLFF. DNA of the CDR3: TGCGCCAGCAGTGAGGTACAGGGAACCCATGAAAAACTGTTTTTT.

This chain uses TRBV5-4 with TRBJ1-2; no definite D call. Germline V gives CDR1 SGHNT, CDR2 YYREEE (reference sequence). The CDR3 loop spans 15 amino acids. Trimming left V 3 bases short and J 5 bases short, with 17 bases between. Here the CDR3 reads CASSSALAATYGYTF. CDR3 in DNA: TGTGCCAGCAGCTCGGCTCTGGCGGCCACGTATGGCTACACCTTC.

The V call is TRBV11-3, the J call TRBJ2-7; 14 positions agree with TRBD2. Germline V gene sequence: CDR1 SGHNT, CDR2 YENEEA. With V trimmed by 5 bases and J by 7 bases, 7 bases remained unmatched. The CDR3 extends over 15 amino acids. DNA for the CDR3: TGTGCCAGCAGCCACGGGACTAGCGGGGGAGAAGAGCAGTACTTC. It yields the protein CASSHGTSGGEEQYF. The full variable domain, rest sourced from reference TRBV11-3 and TRBJ2-7, is EAGVVQSPRYKIIEKKQPVAFWCNPISGHNTLYWYLQNLGQGPELLIRYENEEAVDDSQLPKDRFSAERLKGVDSTLKIQPAELGDSAVYLCASSHGTSGGEEQYFGPGTRLTVT.

The J gene is TRBJ2-3, the V gene TRBV5-1, with 8 bases matching TRBD2. This CDR3 is built from 15 residues. Germline CDR1 SGHRS, CDR2 YFSETQ. Losses at the gene ends were 2 bases for V and 1 base for J; bases not matched to a gene: 3. DNA for the CDR3: TGCGCCAGCAGCTTCGCGACTAGCGGCACAGATACGCAGTATTTT. Protein: CASSFATSGTDTQYF.

The V and J genes are TRBV19 and TRBJ1-2; 7 bases line up with TRBD1. CDR3 length: 14 residues. Germline V CDR1 and CDR2: LNHDA, SQIVND (reference sequence). V lost 5 bases and J lost 2; bases outside the gene matches: 5. The CDR3 DNA follows: TGTGCCAGTAGTCCACAGGGGTGGAACTATGGCTACACCTTC. Its protein is CASSPQGWNYGYTF.

The chain carries TRBV7-2 and TRBJ2-5; 9 positions match TRBD2. The CDR3 covers 13 residues. The J segment lost 5 bases and the V segment lost 6 bases, leaving 4 bases of the junction unmatched. Germline assignment: CDR1 SGHTA and CDR2 FQGNSA. CDR3 DNA sequence: TGTGCCAGCAGTAGGCTAGCGGGGGAGACCCAGTACTTC. Translating gives CASSRLAGETQYF.

This chain links TRBV19 with TRBJ1-3; no clear D gene. Trimming took 1 base from V and 7 from J, leaving 14 bases between them. The CDR3 loop spans 15 amino acids. Germline-derived CDR1 and CDR2 are LNHDA and SQIVND (reference sequence). CDR3 sequence: CASSIGAISPNTIYF. As DNA, the CDR3 is TGTGCCAGTAGTATAGGAGCCATCTCCCCCAACACCATATATTTT.

This chain joins TRBV7-8 and TRBJ1-1, with D maybe TRBD1 (5 bases). Germline V gene sequence: CDR1 SGHVS, CDR2 FQNEAQ. V was pared by 0 bases and J by 4 bases, with 12 bases between. This CDR3 has 15 residues. CDR3: CASSLAWNRLTEAFF. For the CDR3, the DNA is TGTGCCAGCAGCTTAGCCTGGAACAGGCTCACTGAAGCTTTCTTT. Together with reference TRBV7-8 and TRBJ1-1, the CDR3 gives the full variable domain: GAGVSQSPRYKVAKRGQDVALRCDPISGHVSLFWYQQALGQGPEFLTYFQNEAQLDKSGLPSDRFFAERPEGSVSTLKIQRTQQEDSAVYLCASSLAWNRLTEAFFGQGTRLTVV.

The chain recombines TRBV2 with TRBJ2-4; 7 nucleotides line up with TRBD2. The V and J ends lost 7 bases and 9 bases, in that order; junction bases with no gene match: 15. The germline CDR1 and CDR2 sequences are SNHLY and FYNNEI. The CDR3 runs to 15 residues. As DNA, the CDR3 is TGTGCCAGCATTGGTTCTAGCGGAGGTCGTTCCATTCAGTACTTC. Translated: CASIGSSGGRSIQYF.

V is TRBV21-1 and J is TRBJ2-1; the DNA was not used to check the table's D call, TRBD1. TRBV21-1 is deemed a pseudogene. The CDR3 has 14 residues. The CDR3 bases are TGTGCCAGCACCACGGGACAGGCCTACAATGAGCAGTTCTTC. Encoded protein: CASTTGQAYNEQFF.

This clone occurred once. The chain uses TRBV5-1 and TRBJ2-2; 10 nucleotides align to TRBD2. The germline V gene encodes CDR1 SGHRS and CDR2 YFSETQ. This CDR3 spans 16 amino acids. The trim removed 5 bases at V and 6 bases at J, leaving 10 bases unmatched. The CDR3 is CASRAVGSGRSGELFF. CDR3 nucleotides: TGCGCCAGCAGAGCAGTCGGTAGCGGGAGGTCCGGGGAGCTGTTTTTT.

V and J are TRBV30 and TRBJ1-6; TRBD1 matches at 9 bases. Germline V gene lookup returns CDR1 GTSNPN and CDR2 SVGIG (reference sequence). The CDR3 is 13 amino acids. V lost 3 bases and J lost 8; bases outside the gene matches: 2. CDR3 sequence (DNA): TGTGCCTGGAGCCGGGACAGGGATTCACCCCTCCACTTT. Protein sequence: CAWSRDRDSPLHF.

This clone has only a few counts. The V call is TRBV5-4, the J call TRBJ1-4; the D is unclear. Between the trimmed V and J ends, which lost 2 bases and 6 bases, there was a span of 14 bases. Germline CDR1 SGHNT, CDR2 YYREEE (reference sequence). The CDR3 is 15 amino acids. CDR3 amino acids: CASSFGPQADEKLFF. The DNA for the CDR3 is TGTGCCAGCAGCTTTGGGCCCCAGGCTGATGAAAAACTGTTTTTT.

This chain links TRBV7-2 with TRBJ2-5; 8 bases line up with TRBD2. Germline V gives CDR1 SGHTA, CDR2 FQGNSA. V shed 6 bases and J 5 bases; nucleotides not matched to a gene: 8. This CDR3 comprises 14 residues. This chain's CDR3 is CASRQLAVHETQYF. The CDR3 DNA is TGTGCCAGCAGACAACTAGCGGTGCACGAGACCCAGTACTTC.

This clone was picked up a small number of times. The chain carries TRBV14 and TRBJ1-1, with D unclear. Germline V gene data show CDR1 as SGHDN and CDR2 as FVKESK. The CDR3 totals 13 residues. Trimming took off 1 base at V and 4 bases at J, with 7 bases between the two ends. CDR3 nucleotide sequence: TGTGCCAGCAGCCAAGGTCTGAGCACTGAAGCTTTCTTT. It yields the protein CASSQGLSTEAFF. The full variable domain, in which reference TRBV14 and TRBJ1-1 provide the parts outside the CDR3, is EAGVTQFPSHSVIEKGQTVTLRCDPISGHDNLYWYRRVMGKEIKFLLHFVKESKQDESGMPNNRFLAERTGGTYSTLKVQPAELEDSGVYFCASSQGLSTEAFFGQGTRLTVV.

The chain is built from TRBV7-9 and TRBJ1-6; TRBD1 matches 8 bases. Germline assignment: CDR1 SEHNR and CDR2 FQNEAQ (reference sequence). The CDR3 contains 14 residues. Losses at the gene ends were 4 bases for V and 9 bases for J; bases not matched to a gene: 5. CDR3: CASSSGQGTSPLHF. The CDR3 coding sequence is TGTGCCAGCAGCTCTGGACAGGGTACTTCACCCCTCCACTTT. Complete variable domain (other parts from reference TRBV7-9 and TRBJ1-6): DTGVSQNPRHKITKRGQNVTFRCDPISEHNRLYWYRQTLGQGPEFLTYFQNEAQLEKSRLLSDRFSAERPKGSFSTLEIQRTEQGDSAMYLCASSSGQGTSPLHFGNGTRLTVT.

The chain employs TRBV5-1 and TRBJ1-4; TRBD1 matches 8 bases. The CDR3 consists of 13 residues. The junction had 1 base not matched to a gene; V was cut back by 2 bases and J by 7 bases. Per germline, CDR1 SGHRS and CDR2 YFSETQ. The CDR3 DNA follows: TGCGCCAGCAGCTTTACAGGGGGTGAAAAACTGTTTTTT. It yields the protein CASSFTGGEKLFF. The full variable domain, its missing parts supplied by reference TRBV5-1 and TRBJ1-4, is KAGVTQTPRYLIKTRGQQVTLSCSPISGHRSVSWYQQTPGQGLQFLFEYFSETQRNKGNFPGRFSGRQFSNSRSEMNVSTLELGDSALYLCASSFTGGEKLFFGSGTQLSVL.

CDR3: CASSRGQGAADTQYF. Here the CDR3 DNA reads TGCGCCAGCAGCCGGGGACAGGGGGCGGCAGATACGCAGTATTTT. The chain recombines TRBV5-1 with TRBJ2-3, with 12 bases aligning to TRBD1. The CDR3 spans 15 residues. CDR1 SGHRS and CDR2 YFSETQ come from the germline V gene. V lost 4 bases to trimming and J lost 4 bases; unmatched junction nucleotides: 4.

V usage is TRBV29-1 and J usage is TRBJ1-1; D remains ambiguous. With 2 bases removed from V and 7 bases from J, the gap between germline ends came to 11 bases. The CDR3 contains 12 residues. Germline CDR1 is SQVTM and CDR2 is ANQGSEA. Here the CDR3 DNA reads TGCAGCGTTGAATTCCCGTCCCTTGAAGCTTTCTTT. Translation gives CSVEFPSLEAFF.

The V and J genes are TRBV30 and TRBJ1-2, with D possibly matching TRBD1 (6 bases). From germline, CDR1 is GTSNPN and CDR2 SVGIG (reference sequence). This CDR3 has 15 amino acids. The V end was cut by 2 bases, the J end by 4 bases, with 17 bases between. CDR3 residues: CAWSPGTNPIYGYTF. CDR3 nucleotide sequence: TGTGCCTGGAGTCCGGGGACAAACCCCATCTATGGCTACACCTTC.